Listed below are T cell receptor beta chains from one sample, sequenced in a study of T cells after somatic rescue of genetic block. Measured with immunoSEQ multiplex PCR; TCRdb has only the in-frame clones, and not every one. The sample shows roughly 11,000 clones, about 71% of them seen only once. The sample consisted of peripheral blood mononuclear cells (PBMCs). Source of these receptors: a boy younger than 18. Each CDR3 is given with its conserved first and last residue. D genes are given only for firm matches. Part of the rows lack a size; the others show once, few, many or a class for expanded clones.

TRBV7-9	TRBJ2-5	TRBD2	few	TGTGCCAGCAGATTTAGCGGGGGGGAAGAGACCCAGTACTTC	CASRFSGGEETQYF
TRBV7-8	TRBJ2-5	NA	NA	TGTGCCAGCAGCTTAGGGTTGTCGGGGGAGACCCAGTACTTC	CASSLGLSGETQYF
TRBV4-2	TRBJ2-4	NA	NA	TGTGCCAGCAGCCAAATGGGGGCGGGAGTGGGTAAAAACATTCAGTACTTC	CASSQMGAGVGKNIQYF
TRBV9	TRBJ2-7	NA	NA	TGTGCCAGCAGCGTAGGGCAGGGGTTCTACGAGCAGTACTTC	CASSVGQGFYEQYF
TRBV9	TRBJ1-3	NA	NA	TGTGCCAGCAGCGCGGGAGGGGGTTCTGGAAACACCATATATTTT	CASSAGGGSGNTIYF
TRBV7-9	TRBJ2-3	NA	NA	TGTGCCAGCAGCTTAACTTGGGTCAGACACCATGGCACAGATACGCAGTATTTT	CASSLTWVRHHGTDTQYF
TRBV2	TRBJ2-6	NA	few	TGTGCCAGCAAGAAGGGGCTTTCCGGGGCCAACGTCCTGACTTTC	CASKKGLSGANVLTF
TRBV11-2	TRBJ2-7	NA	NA	TGTGCCAGCAGCCCCGGGAGTGCCTACGAGCAGTACTTC	CASSPGSAYEQYF
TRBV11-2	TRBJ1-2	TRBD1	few	TGTGCCAGCAGCTTAGAAACAGGGGTGTCCTATGGCTACACCTTC	CASSLETGVSYGYTF
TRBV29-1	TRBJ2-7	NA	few	TGCAGCGTTGAAGAGTCAGCCGTGGAGCAGTACTTC	CSVEESAVEQYF
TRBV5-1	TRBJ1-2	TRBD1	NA	TGCGCCAGCAGCGGGACAGTTCCTAACTATGGCTACACCTTC	CASSGTVPNYGYTF
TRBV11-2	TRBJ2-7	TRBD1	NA	TGTGCCAGCAGCCACCGACCCGGGACAGGGGGGTACGAGCAGTACTTC	CASSHRPGTGGYEQYF
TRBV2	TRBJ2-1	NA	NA	TGTGCCAGCAATAGATACAATGAGCAGTTCTTC	CASNRYNEQFF
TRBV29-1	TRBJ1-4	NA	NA	TGCAGCGTATGGCAGTTCGGCCATGAAAAACTGTTTTTT	CSVWQFGHEKLFF
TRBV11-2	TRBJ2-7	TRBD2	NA	TGTGCCAGCAGCTTAACCCCGCGGGGGGAGCAGTACTTC	CASSLTPRGEQYF
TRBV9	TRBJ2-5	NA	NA	TGTGCCAGCAGCCCAACAGGTCAGGAGACCCAGTACTTC	CASSPTGQETQYF
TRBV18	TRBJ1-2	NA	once	TGTGCCAGCTCACCTGGACAAGTCAACTATGGCTACACCTTC	CASSPGQVNYGYTF
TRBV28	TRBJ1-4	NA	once	TGTGCCAGCAGTTTAGAACGGAAACTGTTTTTT	CASSLERKLFF
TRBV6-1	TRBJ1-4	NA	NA	TGTGCCAGCAGTGGGGTGGGGGCAGGGGATGAAAAACTGTTTTTT	CASSGVGAGDEKLFF
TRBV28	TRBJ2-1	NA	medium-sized	TGTGCCAGCAGCTGGACGATGGTTAATGAGCAGTTCTTC	CASSWTMVNEQFF
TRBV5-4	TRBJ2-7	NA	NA	TGTGCCAGCAGCTTTCAGGGGCCCTCCTACGAGCAGTACTTC	CASSFQGPSYEQYF
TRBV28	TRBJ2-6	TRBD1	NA	TGTGCCAGCAGCCTCACAGGGGGGCTCTCTGGGGCCAACGTCCTGACTTTC	CASSLTGGLSGANVLTF
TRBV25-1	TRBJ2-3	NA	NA	TGTGCCAGCAGAGAACACAGCACAGATACGCAGTATTTT	CASREHSTDTQYF
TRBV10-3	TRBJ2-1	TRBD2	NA	TGTGCCATCAGTGTTCTAGCGGAAGACTCCTACAATGAGCAGTTCTTC	CAISVLAEDSYNEQFF
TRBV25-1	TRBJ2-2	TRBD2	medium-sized	TGTGCCAGCAGTGAAAGTCTAGCGGGGATGAACACCGGGGAGCTGTTTTTT	CASSESLAGMNTGELFF
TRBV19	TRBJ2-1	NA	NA	TGTGCCAGTAGTAAGCGGGACAGCTCCTACAATGAGCAGTTCTTC	CASSKRDSSYNEQFF
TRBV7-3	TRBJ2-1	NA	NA	TGTGCCAGCAGCTTAACGGGCGTTAATGAGCAGTTCTTC	CASSLTGVNEQFF
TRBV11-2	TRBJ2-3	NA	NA	TGTGCCAGCAGCTTACAAGGAGCGCAGTATTTT	CASSLQGAQYF
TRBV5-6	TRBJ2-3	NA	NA	TGTGCCAGCAGCTTGGGGTTACCTAGCACAGATACGCAGTATTTT	CASSLGLPSTDTQYF
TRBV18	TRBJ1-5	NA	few	TGTGCCAGCTCACCGACAGGATATAGCAATCAGCCCCAGCATTTT	CASSPTGYSNQPQHF
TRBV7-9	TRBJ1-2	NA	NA	TGTGCCAGCAGCCCCGAACCGACGAGCTATGGCTACACCTTC	CASSPEPTSYGYTF
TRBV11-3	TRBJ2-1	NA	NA	TGTGCCAGCAGCTTAGAGGGGGGGCCCTACAATGAGCAGTTCTTC	CASSLEGGPYNEQFF
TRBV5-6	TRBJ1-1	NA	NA	TGTGCCAGCAGCTTGCCAACAGGGCCGAACACTGAAGCTTTCTTT	CASSLPTGPNTEAFF
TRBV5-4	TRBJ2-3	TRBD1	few	TGTGCCAGCAGCTCACCCGGGACAGGAGAAGATACGCAGTATTTT	CASSSPGTGEDTQYF
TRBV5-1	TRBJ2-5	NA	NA	TGCGCCAGCAGCTCCCTAGGACAGTACCAAGAGACCCAGTACTTC	CASSSLGQYQETQYF
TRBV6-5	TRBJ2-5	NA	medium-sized	TGTGCCAGCAACGGCCCACAAGAGACCCAGTACTTC	CASNGPQETQYF
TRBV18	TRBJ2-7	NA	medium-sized	TGTGCCAGCTCACCGAACAGGGTCGAGCAGTACTTC	CASSPNRVEQYF
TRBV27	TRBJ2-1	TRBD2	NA	TGTGCCAGCAGTTACGGGACTAGCGGGGTCAATGAGCAGTTCTTC	CASSYGTSGVNEQFF
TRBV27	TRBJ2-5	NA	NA	TGTGCCAGCAGTTTATCGGACGGGAGCTTTGGCCAGTACTTC	CASSLSDGSFGQYF
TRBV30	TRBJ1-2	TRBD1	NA	TGTGCCTGGAGTCTACAGGGGATCGGTGGCTACACCTTC	CAWSLQGIGGYTF
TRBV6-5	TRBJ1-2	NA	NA	TGTGCCAGCAGTTCCCCGGGACTGAGCAACTATGGCTACACCTTC	CASSSPGLSNYGYTF
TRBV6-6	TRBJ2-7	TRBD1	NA	TGTGCCAGCAGTTACGCCTCAGGGGGAAGAGTCTACGAGCAGTACTTC	CASSYASGGRVYEQYF
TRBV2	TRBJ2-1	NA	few	TGTGCCAGCAGTGAAGATATTATGGTTGGGAATGAGCAGTTCTTC	CASSEDIMVGNEQFF
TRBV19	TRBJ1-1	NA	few	TGTGCCAGTGGAGCGGGAACAGGGTTAGGCACTGAAGCTTTCTTT	CASGAGTGLGTEAFF
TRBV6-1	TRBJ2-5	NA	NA	TGTGCCAGCAGTGAAGCGTTAGGGTTGGGGACCCAGTACTTC	CASSEALGLGTQYF
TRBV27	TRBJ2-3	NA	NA	TGTGCCAGCAGTTTATCCCGTTTGGGGGTCCCCATTCTTTTT	CASSLSRLGVPILF
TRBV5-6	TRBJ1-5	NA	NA	TGTGTCAGCAGCTTGGGAGGAGGACTTTTCAATCAGCCCCAGCATTTT	CVSSLGGGLFNQPQHF
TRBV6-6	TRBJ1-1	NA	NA	TGTGCCAGCAGTTTCTGGGGCCAGAACACTGAAGCTTTCTTT	CASSFWGQNTEAFF
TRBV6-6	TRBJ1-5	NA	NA	TGTGCCAGCAGTTTGGAGCGGGGGAATCAGCCCCAGCATTTT	CASSLERGNQPQHF
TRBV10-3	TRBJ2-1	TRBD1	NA	TGTGCCATCAGCGCGGGACAGGGTTCGGATGAGCAGTTCTTC	CAISAGQGSDEQFF
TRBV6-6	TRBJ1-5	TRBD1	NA	TGTGCCAGCAGTTCCCCGACAGGGGTGCCCAATCAGCCCCAGCATTTT	CASSSPTGVPNQPQHF